The clone carrying this T cell receptor beta chain has just a few counts. Antigen specificity is unknown. V lost 4 bases to trimming and J lost 0 bases, with 12 bases between them. The germline V gene encodes CDR1 MNHEY and CDR2 SVGAGI. CDR3 length: 15 amino acids. The data stem from a study of T cell responses to AZD1222 COVID-19 vaccine. Whole-study findings and limits: Unmutated regions of variants are reportedly targeted by nearly half of spike-specific TCRs. Once two AZD1222 doses were given, Spike-specific TCR breadth and depth went up. The span of vaccine-associated CD4 TCRs extended across spike, with dominance at 160-218 and 743-854. Only six AZD1222 recipients tested seropositive at baseline.

Assay used: immunoSEQ multiplex PCR; TCRdb lists only in-frame clones, some missing. The repertoire consists of some 200,000 clones, with around nine tenths occurring once and the leading ten covering 3.5% to 4%. The receptor comes from an adult who received the MenACWY meningococcal vaccine as a control. Sequenced here: peripheral blood, sampled 28 days after the second dose of the MenACWY control vaccine. This chain uses TRBV6-5 with TRBJ1-2, with D possibly matching TRBD1 (6 bases). CDR3 residues: CASSSGQTANYGYTF. The DNA of the CDR3 is TGTGCCAGCAGTTCCGGACAGACCGCTAACTATGGCTACACCTTC.